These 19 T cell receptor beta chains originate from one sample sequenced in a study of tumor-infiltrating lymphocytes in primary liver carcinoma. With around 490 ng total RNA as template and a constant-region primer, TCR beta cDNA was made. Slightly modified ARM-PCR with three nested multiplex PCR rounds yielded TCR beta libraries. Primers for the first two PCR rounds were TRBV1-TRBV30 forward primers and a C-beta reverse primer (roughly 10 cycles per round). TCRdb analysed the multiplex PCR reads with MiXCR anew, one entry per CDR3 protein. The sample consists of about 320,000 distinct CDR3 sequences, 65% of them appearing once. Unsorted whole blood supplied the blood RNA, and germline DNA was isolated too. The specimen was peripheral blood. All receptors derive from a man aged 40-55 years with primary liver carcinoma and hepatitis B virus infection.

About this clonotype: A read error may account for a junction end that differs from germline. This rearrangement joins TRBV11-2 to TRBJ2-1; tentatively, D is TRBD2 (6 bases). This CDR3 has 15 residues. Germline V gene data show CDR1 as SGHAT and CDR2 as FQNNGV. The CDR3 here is CASSLRLVLANEQLF. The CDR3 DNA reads TGTGCCAGCAGCTTAAGACTAGTCTTGGCCAATGAGCAGCTTTTC.

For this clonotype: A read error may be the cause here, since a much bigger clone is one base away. The DNA of the CDR3 is TGTGCCAACACCCAAATAGGGGGTAGCACTGAAGCTTTCTTT. Its protein is CANTQIGGSTEAFF. The chain joins TRBV6-2 or TRBV6-3 to TRBJ1-1; tentative D call: TRBD1 (6 bases). The CDR3 loop spans 14 amino acids. V lost 10 bases, J lost 4 bases, and 19 bases lay in between. CDR1 and CDR2 from the germline V gene are MNHEY and SVGEGT.

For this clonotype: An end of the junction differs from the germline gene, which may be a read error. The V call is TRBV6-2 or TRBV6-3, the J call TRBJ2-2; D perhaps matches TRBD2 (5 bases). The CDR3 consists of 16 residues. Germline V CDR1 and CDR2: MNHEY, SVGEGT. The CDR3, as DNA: TGTGCCAGCGGTTACTCGAATTGGTTTCGGACCGGGGAGCCGTTTTTT. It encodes CASGYSNWFRTGEPFF.

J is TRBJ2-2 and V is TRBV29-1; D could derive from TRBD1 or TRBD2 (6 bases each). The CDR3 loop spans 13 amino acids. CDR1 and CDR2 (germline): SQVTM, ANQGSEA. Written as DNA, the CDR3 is TGCAATGTTAGGCCCGGGGGCTCCGGGGAGCTGTTTTTT. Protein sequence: CNVRPGGSGELFF.

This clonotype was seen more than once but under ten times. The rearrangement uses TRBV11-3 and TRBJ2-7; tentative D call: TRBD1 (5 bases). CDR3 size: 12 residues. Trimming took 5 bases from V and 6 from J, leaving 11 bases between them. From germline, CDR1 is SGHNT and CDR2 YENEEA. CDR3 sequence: CASSGQGFEQYF. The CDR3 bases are TGTGCCAGCAGCGGGCAGGGATTCGAGCAGTACTTC.

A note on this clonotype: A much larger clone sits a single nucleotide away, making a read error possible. CDR3 coding DNA: TGTGCCATCAGTGAGTCGGCCGGGCAGTACTTC. This translates into CAISESAGQYF. The V call is TRBV10-3, the J call TRBJ2-7; the D is unclear. The CDR3 length is 11 residues. V was shortened by 0 bases and J by 9 bases, with 6 bases between the two germline ends. CDR1 and CDR2 (germline): ENHRY, SYGVKD.

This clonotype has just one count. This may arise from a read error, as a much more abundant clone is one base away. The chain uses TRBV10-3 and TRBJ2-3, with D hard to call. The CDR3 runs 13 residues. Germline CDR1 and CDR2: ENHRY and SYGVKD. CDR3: CAIRNSSTDSQYF. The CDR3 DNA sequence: TGTGCCATCAGGAACAGTAGCACAGATTCGCAGTATTTT.

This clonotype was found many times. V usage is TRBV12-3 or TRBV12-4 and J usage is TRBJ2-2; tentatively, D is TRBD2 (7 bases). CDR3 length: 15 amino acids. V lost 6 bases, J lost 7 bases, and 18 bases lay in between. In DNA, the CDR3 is TGTGCCAGCAGCCCCAGGGGAGGGGCAGTCGGGGAGCTGTTTTTT. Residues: CASSPRGGAVGELFF.

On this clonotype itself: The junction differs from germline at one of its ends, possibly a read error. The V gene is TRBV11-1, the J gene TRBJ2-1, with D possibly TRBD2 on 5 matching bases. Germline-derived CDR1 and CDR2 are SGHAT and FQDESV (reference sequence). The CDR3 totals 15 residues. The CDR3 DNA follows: TGTGCCAGCAGCCTAGCCCGCGAGGGATGCAATGAGCAATTCTTC. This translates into CASSLAREGCNEQFF.

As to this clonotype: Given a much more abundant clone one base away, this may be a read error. CDR3 residues: CTSSPGQGTYEQYF. In DNA form, the CDR3 reads TGTACCAGCAGCCCGGGACAGGGGACCTACGAGCAGTACTTC. The chain employs TRBV6-5 and TRBJ2-7; 10 nucleotides agree with TRBD1. The CDR3 length is 14 residues. In germline, CDR1 is MNHEY, CDR2 SVGAGI.

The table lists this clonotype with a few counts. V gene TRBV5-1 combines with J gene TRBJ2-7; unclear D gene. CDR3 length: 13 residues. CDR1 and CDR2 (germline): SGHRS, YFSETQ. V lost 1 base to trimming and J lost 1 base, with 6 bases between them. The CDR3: CASSLNPSYEQYF. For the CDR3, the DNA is TGCGCCAGCAGCTTGAATCCATCCTACGAGCAGTACTTC.

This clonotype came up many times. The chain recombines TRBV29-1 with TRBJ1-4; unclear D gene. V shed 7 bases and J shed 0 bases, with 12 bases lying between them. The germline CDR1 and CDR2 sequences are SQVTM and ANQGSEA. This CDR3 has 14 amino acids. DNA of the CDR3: TGCAGCGGATTAGGCGCCTCAACTAATGAAAAACTGTTTTTT. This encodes CSGLGASTNEKLFF.

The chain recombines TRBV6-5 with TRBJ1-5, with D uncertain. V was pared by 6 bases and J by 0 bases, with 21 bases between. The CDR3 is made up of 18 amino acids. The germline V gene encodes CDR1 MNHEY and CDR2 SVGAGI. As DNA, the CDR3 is TGTGCCAGCAGCCCGTTGGATAAGGGAGTTTATAGCAATCAGCCCCAGCATTTT. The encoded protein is CASSPLDKGVYSNQPQHF.

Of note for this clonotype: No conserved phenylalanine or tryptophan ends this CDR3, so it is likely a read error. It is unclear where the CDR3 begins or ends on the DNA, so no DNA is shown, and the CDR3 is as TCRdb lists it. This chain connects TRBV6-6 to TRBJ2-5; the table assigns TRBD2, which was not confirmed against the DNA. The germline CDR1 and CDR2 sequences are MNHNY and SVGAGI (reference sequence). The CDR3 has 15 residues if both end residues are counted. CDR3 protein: CASSLGTSGQETRYL.

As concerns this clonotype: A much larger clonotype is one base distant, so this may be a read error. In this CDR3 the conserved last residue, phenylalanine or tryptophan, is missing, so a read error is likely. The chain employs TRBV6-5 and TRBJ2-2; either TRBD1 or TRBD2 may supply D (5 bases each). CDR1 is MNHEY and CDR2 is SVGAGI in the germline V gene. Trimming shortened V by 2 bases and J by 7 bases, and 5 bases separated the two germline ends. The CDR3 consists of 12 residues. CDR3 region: CASSYGGGELFL. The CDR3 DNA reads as TGTGCCAGCAGTTACGGGGGCGGGGAGCTGTTTCTT.

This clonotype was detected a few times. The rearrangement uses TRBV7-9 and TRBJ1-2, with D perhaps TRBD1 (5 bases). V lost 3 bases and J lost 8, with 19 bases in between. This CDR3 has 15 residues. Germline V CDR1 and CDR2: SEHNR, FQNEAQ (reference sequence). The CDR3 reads CASSFRDGQTPGYTF. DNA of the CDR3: TGTGCCAGCAGCTTTAGGGACGGCCAAACCCCAGGCTACACCTTC.

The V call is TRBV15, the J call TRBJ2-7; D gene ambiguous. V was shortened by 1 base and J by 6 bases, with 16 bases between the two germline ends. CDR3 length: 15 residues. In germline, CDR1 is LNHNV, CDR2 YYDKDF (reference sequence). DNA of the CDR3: TGTGCCACCAGCAGAGCGCGCACAGATAGTACCGAGCAGTACTTC. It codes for CATSRARTDSTEQYF.

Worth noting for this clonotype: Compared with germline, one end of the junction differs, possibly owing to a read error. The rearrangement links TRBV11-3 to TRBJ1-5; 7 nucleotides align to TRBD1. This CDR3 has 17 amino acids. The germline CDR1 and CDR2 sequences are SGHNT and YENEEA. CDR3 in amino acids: CATTRQGGNGDNQPQHF. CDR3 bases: TGTGCCACCACCAGACAGGGAGGGAATGGAGACAATCAGCCCCAACATTTT. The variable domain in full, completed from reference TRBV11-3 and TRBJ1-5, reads EAGVVQSPRYKIIEKKQPVAFWCNPISGHNTLYWYLQNLGQGPELLIRYENEEAVDDSQLPKDRFSAERLKGVDSTLKIQPAELGDSAVYLCATTRQGGNGDNQPQHFGDGTRLSIL.

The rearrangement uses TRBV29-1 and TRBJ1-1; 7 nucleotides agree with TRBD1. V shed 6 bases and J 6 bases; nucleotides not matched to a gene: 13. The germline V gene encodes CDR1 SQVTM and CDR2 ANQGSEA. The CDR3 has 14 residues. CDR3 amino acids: CSVAGGGLNSEAFF. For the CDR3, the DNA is TGCAGCGTCGCAGGGGGGGGCCTGAATTCTGAAGCTTTCTTT. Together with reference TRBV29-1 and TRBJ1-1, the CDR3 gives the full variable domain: SAVISQKPSRDICQRGTSLTIQCQVDSQVTMMFWYRQQPGQSLTLIATANQGSEATYESGFVIDKFPISRPNLTFSTLTVSNMSPEDSSIYLCSVAGGGLNSEAFFGQGTRLTVV.